This T cell receptor (beta chain) emerged from a study of regulatory T cells in long-lasting Graves disease. Points from the study as a whole: It was in persistent disease that TRBV28, TRBJ1-2 and TRBJ2-5 were favored.

Between the trimmed V and J ends, which lost 4 bases and 0 bases, there was a span of 19 bases. The germline CDR1 and CDR2 sequences are SGHDT and YYEEEE. The CDR3 is 17 amino acids. CDR3 regions were amplified by Arm-PCR using iRepertoire HTBI primers to build TCR beta libraries. TCRdb processed the multiplex PCR reads anew with MiXCR; each CDR3 protein has one entry. The top ten clones hold approximately 15% of a sample with 430,000 or so distinct CDR3 sequences, roughly a fifth of them seen once. This clonotype is a singleton in its sample. Its antigen is currently unknown. The sample's time point: persistent/refractory GD, antithyroid drugs over 5 years with positive TRAb. Scientists built the TCR library using RNA that was extracted from PBMCs. Under American Thyroid Association guidelines, Graves' disease was diagnosed.

This sample comprised peripheral blood mononuclear cells (PBMCs), obtained when the disease was refractory, from a patient treated with antithyroid drugs. The TCR comes from a female donor with Graves disease. This chain uses TRBV5-6 with TRBJ2-5, with D possibly being TRBD1 (6 bases). The DNA for the CDR3 is TGTGCCAGCAGCCACAGGGATCACTCCCTATACCAAGAGACCCAGTACTTC. It specifies CASSHRDHSLYQETQYF. The full variable domain, its missing parts supplied by reference TRBV5-6 and TRBJ2-5, is DAGVTQSPTHLIKTRGQQVTLRCSPKSGHDTVSWYQQALGQGPQFIFQYYEEEERQRGNFPDRFSGHQFPNYSSELNVNALLLGDSALYLCASSHRDHSLYQETQYFGPGTRLLVL.